A single sample gave rise to the 18 T cell receptor beta chains below, sequenced in a study of regulatory T cells in long-lasting Graves disease. The time point here: persistent/refractory GD, antithyroid drugs over 5 years with positive TRAb. PBMCs provided the RNA from which the TCR library was made. Sequencing libraries for TCR beta were prepared with iRepertoire HTBI primers and Arm-PCR of CDR3 regions. TCRdb re-called the multiplex PCR reads through MiXCR, storing one row per CDR3 protein. Here the sample spans 400,000 to 450,000 distinct CDR3 sequences, 20% to 30% being singletons. The sequencing here drew on peripheral blood mononuclear cells (PBMCs), taken when the disease was refractory, from a patient treated with antithyroid drugs. These receptors all stem from a female donor with Graves disease.

The sample holds a few counts of this clonotype. The V call is TRBV9, the J call TRBJ2-2, with a weak D call TRBD2 (5 bases). V lost 0 bases, J lost 4 bases, and 10 bases lay in between. CDR1 and CDR2 from the germline V gene are SGDLS and YYNGEE. This CDR3 has 15 amino acids. The CDR3 sequence is CASSVELVPTGELFF. CDR3 coding DNA: TGTGCCAGCAGCGTAGAACTAGTCCCCACCGGGGAGCTGTTTTTT.

This clonotype was detected a few times. The rearrangement uses TRBV28 and TRBJ2-7; tentative D call: TRBD1 (5 bases). Deletions cut 4 bases from V and 3 bases from J, with 10 bases between. This CDR3 spans 13 amino acids. The V gene's germline CDR1 is MDHEN and CDR2 SYDVKM. Here the CDR3 reads CASSSGHGYEQYF. Here the CDR3 DNA reads TGTGCCAGCAGTTCAGGGCATGGCTACGAGCAGTACTTC.

This clonotype was found a few times. V usage is TRBV6-2 or TRBV6-3 and J usage is TRBJ1-1, with 8 bases lining up with TRBD1. Trimming at V came to 5 bases and at J to 0 bases, leaving 11 bases not matched to a gene. Germline loops: CDR1 MNHEY, CDR2 SVGEGT. There are 17 residues in the CDR3. CDR3 DNA: TGTGCCAGCAGTGCGTACTGGTGGGACAGGATGAACACTGAAGCTTTCTTT. Translated, it gives CASSAYWWDRMNTEAFF.

This clonotype was observed at least ten times. The chain uses TRBV7-3 and TRBJ1-1; D gene ambiguous. The germline V gene encodes CDR1 SGHTA and CDR2 FQGTGA. V lost 5 bases, J lost 1 base, and 11 bases lay in between. The length of the CDR3 is 14 residues. The CDR3 nucleotides are TGTGCCAGCAGCAACACGGACCGGAACACTGAAGCTTTCTTT. This encodes CASSNTDRNTEAFF.

This clonotype occurred once. The chain joins TRBV7-9 to TRBJ2-7; the D gene is possibly TRBD2 (5 bases). This CDR3 spans 14 amino acids. Per the germline V gene, CDR1 is SEHNR and CDR2 is FQNEAQ (reference sequence). Trimming left V 3 bases short and J 3 bases short, with 12 bases between. In DNA form, the CDR3 reads TGTGCCAGCAGCTTCGAGGGAACCCGCTACGAGCAGTACTTC. Its protein product is CASSFEGTRYEQYF.

This clonotype was observed many times. The chain employs TRBV7-8 and TRBJ2-7; perhaps TRBD1 as D (6 bases). This CDR3 contains 14 residues. Trimming removed 0 bases at V and 5 bases at J, with 11 bases between. Germline V gene data show CDR1 as SGHVS and CDR2 as FQNEAQ. The CDR3 reads CASSLAQGIHEQYF. Here the CDR3 DNA reads TGTGCCAGCAGCTTAGCCCAGGGGATCCACGAGCAGTACTTC.

This clonotype has just a few counts. This sequence joins TRBV28 and TRBJ1-1, with TRBD1 as a possible D gene (6 bases). Trimming pared 5 bases from V and 2 bases from J, leaving 15 bases between. The CDR3 sequence is 15 residues long. The germline V gene has CDR1 MDHEN and CDR2 SYDVKM. In nucleotides, the CDR3 is TGTGCCAGCAGTCAAACAGGGAGCGGCAACACTGAAGCTTTCTTT. Translation: CASSQTGSGNTEAFF.

The V call is TRBV7-3, the J call TRBJ2-5, with TRBD2 matching over 8 bases. The CDR3 spans 15 residues. The trim removed 5 bases at V and 1 base at J, leaving 6 bases unmatched. From germline, CDR1 is SGHTA and CDR2 FQGTGA. The CDR3 loop is CASSQIAGIQETQYF. The CDR3 nucleotides are TGTGCCAGCAGCCAAATAGCGGGGATCCAAGAGACCCAGTACTTC.

In its sample, this clonotype was seen a few times. The chain employs TRBV7-6 and TRBJ2-5; a weak D match, TRBD1 (5 bases). The V gene's germline CDR1 is SGHVS and CDR2 FNYEAQ. Trimming left V 0 bases short and J 4 bases short, with 9 bases between. The CDR3 loop spans 14 amino acids. Here the CDR3 reads CASSLAQGAETQYF. In nucleotides, the CDR3 is TGTGCCAGCAGCTTAGCGCAAGGGGCAGAGACCCAGTACTTC. Looking up the rest from reference TRBV7-6 and TRBJ2-5 gives the full variable domain: GAGVSQSPRYKVTKRGQDVALRCDPISGHVSLYWYRQALGQGPEFLTYFNYEAQQDKSGLPNDRFSAERPEGSISTLTIQRTEQRDSAMYRCASSLAQGAETQYFGPGTRLLVL.

There are many counts of this clonotype. The chain combines TRBV27 with TRBJ1-1, with D possibly matching TRBD1 (5 bases). Germline loops: CDR1 MNHEY, CDR2 SMNVEV (reference sequence). The CDR3 has 17 amino acids. The germline V and J ends were trimmed by 2 bases and 2 bases, with 18 bases remaining between them. The CDR3 here is CASSLQRAGRPNTEAFF. Here the CDR3 DNA reads TGTGCCAGCAGTTTACAGCGCGCGGGACGACCAAACACTGAAGCTTTCTTT.

This clonotype was detected a few times. The CDR3 does not end in the conserved phenylalanine or tryptophan, so this is likely a read error. This rearrangement joins TRBV7-8 to TRBJ2-2, with 10 positions matching TRBD2. V gave up 3 bases and J gave up 0 bases; unmatched junction bases: 4. This CDR3 is 17 amino acids long. Germline V lookup: CDR1 SGHVS, CDR2 FQNEAQ. The CDR3 DNA reads as TGTGCCAGCAGCTTGACTACTAGCGGGGCGAACACCGGGGAGCTGTTTCTT. Its protein is CASSLTTSGANTGELFL.

This clonotype was seen at least ten times. The V call is TRBV28, the J call TRBJ2-7; D might be TRBD2 (6 bases). Germline CDR1 reads MDHEN; CDR2 reads SYDVKM. This CDR3 has 14 amino acids. Trimming removed 3 bases at V and 0 bases at J, with 9 bases between. The CDR3 here is CASSFGRDSYEQYF. In DNA, the CDR3 is TGTGCCAGCAGTTTTGGGCGGGACTCCTACGAGCAGTACTTC.

This rearrangement joins TRBV6-5 to TRBJ2-5; D is possibly TRBD2 (5 bases). Germline loops: CDR1 MNHEY, CDR2 SVGAGI. The germline V and J ends were trimmed by 0 bases and 5 bases, with 13 bases remaining between them. This CDR3 has 15 amino acids. The CDR3 reads CASSYSNSRGETQYF. The CDR3 DNA reads TGTGCCAGCAGTTACTCTAACAGTCGAGGGGAGACCCAGTACTTC.

This rearrangement joins TRBV20-1 to TRBJ1-5; D is perhaps TRBD1 (5 bases). V dropped 0 bases and J dropped 0 bases, with 12 bases sitting between them. The CDR3 runs 16 residues. Germline lookup yields CDR1 DFQATT and CDR2 SNEGSKA (reference sequence). CDR3 nucleotide sequence: TGCAGTGCTAGAGATCCGGGGGGATATAGCAATCAGCCCCAGCATTTT. Translating gives CSARDPGGYSNQPQHF.

V usage is TRBV5-1 and J usage is TRBJ2-5, with no clear D. Germline CDR1 and CDR2: SGHRS and YFSETQ. This CDR3 has 14 residues. The V end was cut by 0 bases, the J end by 1 base, with 7 bases between. CDR3 loop: CASSLAQFQETQYF. The CDR3 nucleotides are TGCGCCAGCAGCTTGGCACAGTTCCAAGAGACCCAGTACTTC.

The sample holds many counts of this clonotype. The rearrangement uses TRBV20-1 and TRBJ2-7; 9 bases agree with TRBD1. Germline V gives CDR1 DFQATT, CDR2 SNEGSKA (reference sequence). With V trimmed by 4 bases and J by 2 bases, 3 bases remained unmatched. CDR3 length: 13 residues. This CDR3 reads CSAKGQGPYEQYF. The CDR3 coding sequence is TGCAGTGCTAAGGGACAGGGTCCCTACGAGCAGTACTTC.

The chain couples TRBV9 to TRBJ1-2; no definite D call. Trimming removed 0 bases at V and 2 bases at J, with 8 bases between. The CDR3 consists of 14 residues. CDR1 SGDLS and CDR2 YYNGEE come from the germline V gene. The chain's CDR3 is CASSVGGDNYGYTF. The CDR3 bases are TGTGCCAGCAGCGTAGGGGGAGACAACTATGGCTACACCTTC.

The V call is TRBV29-1, the J call TRBJ2-3, with D unclear. The length of the CDR3 is 14 residues. Trimming removed 4 bases from V and 0 bases from J, with 11 bases in between. Looked up from germline, CDR1 is SQVTM and CDR2 is ANQGSEA. Here the CDR3 reads CSVGLGSSTDTQYF. DNA for the CDR3: TGCAGCGTTGGTTTGGGATCGAGCACAGATACGCAGTATTTT.